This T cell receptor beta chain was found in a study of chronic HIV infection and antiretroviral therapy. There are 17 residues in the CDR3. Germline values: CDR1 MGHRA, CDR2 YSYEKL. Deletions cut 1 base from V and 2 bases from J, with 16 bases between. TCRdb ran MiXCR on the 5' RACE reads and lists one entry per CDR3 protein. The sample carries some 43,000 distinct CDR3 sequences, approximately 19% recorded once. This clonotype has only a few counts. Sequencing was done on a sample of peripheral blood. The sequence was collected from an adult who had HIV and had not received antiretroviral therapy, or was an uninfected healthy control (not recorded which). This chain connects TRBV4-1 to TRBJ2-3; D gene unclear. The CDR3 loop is CASSQVNMGFSTDTQYF. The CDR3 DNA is TGCGCCAGCAGCCAAGTCAATATGGGTTTCTCCACAGATACGCAGTATTTT.